This record covers a single T cell receptor (beta chain). Germline-derived CDR1 and CDR2 are SGHDT and YYEEEE. The CDR3 length is 16 residues. Trimming at V came to 4 bases and at J to 3 bases, leaving 9 bases not matched to a gene. TCRdb reprocessed the 5' RACE reads via MiXCR and lists one record per CDR3 protein. The sample has roughly 540,000 distinct CDR3 sequences; less than 25% are singletons. This entry is derived from a study of identical twins. The data also belong to a second study, concerning T cells expressing NK-cell markers.

The chain couples TRBV5-6 to TRBJ2-7; 11 bases map to TRBD2. This clonotype originated in a young woman in good health. Material for sequencing was CD4+ T cells sorted from blood. The CDR3 coding sequence is TGTGCCAGCAGCCCGATCCCCGGACTAGCGGGCTACGAGCAGTACTTC. Its protein product is CASSPIPGLAGYEQYF.